The next 7 T cell receptor beta chains were all read from a single sample in a study of T cell responses to AZD1222 COVID-19 vaccine. Profiling relied on immunoSEQ multiplex PCR, and the TCRdb table lists in-frame clones only, not all of them. The repertoire has over 110,000 clones, about 90% of them found once; the top ten carry roughly 9.9%. Sequenced material: peripheral blood, taken 28 days after the second AZD1222 dose. The receptors derive from an adult who received the AZD1222 COVID-19 vaccine.

The chain uses TRBV7-9 and TRBJ2-1; the match to TRBD2 covers 9 bases. The CDR3 covers 18 residues. The J segment lost 2 bases and the V segment lost 4 bases, leaving 12 bases of the junction unmatched. The germline CDR1 and CDR2 sequences are SEHNR and FQNEAQ (reference sequence). This chain's CDR3 is CASSSQGNAGGTYNEQFF. In DNA form, the CDR3 reads TGTGCCAGCAGCTCGCAGGGTAATGCGGGGGGGACCTACAATGAGCAGTTCTTC.

This clone was observed a single time. The V and J genes are TRBV7-9 and TRBJ1-6; TRBD1 agrees at 7 bases. J lost 10 bases, V lost 4 bases, and 10 bases had no gene match. CDR1 and CDR2 (germline): SEHNR, FQNEAQ (reference sequence). The CDR3 sequence is 15 residues long. This chain's CDR3 is CASSSEQGLTSPLHF. CDR3 sequence (DNA): TGTGCCAGCAGCTCCGAACAGGGGCTGACCTCACCCCTCCACTTT. Combining the CDR3 with reference TRBV7-9 and TRBJ1-6 gives the whole variable domain DTGVSQNPRHKITKRGQNVTFRCDPISEHNRLYWYRQTLGQGPEFLTYFQNEAQLEKSRLLSDRFSAERPKGSFSTLEIQRTEQGDSAMYLCASSSEQGLTSPLHFGNGTRLTVT.

J is TRBJ1-3 and V is TRBV9, with no clear D. V lost 5 bases, J lost 2 bases, and 8 bases lay in between. CDR1 is SGDLS and CDR2 is YYNGEE in the germline V gene. CDR3 size: 13 residues. CDR3 loop: CASRGGAGNTIYF. The CDR3 nucleotides are TGTGCCAGCAGAGGTGGGGCTGGAAACACCATATATTTT.

The V and J genes are TRBV5-6 and TRBJ1-2; D uncertain. Per germline, CDR1 SGHDT and CDR2 YYEEEE. The CDR3 loop spans 13 amino acids. V lost 0 bases to trimming and J lost 1 base, with 4 bases between them. In DNA, the CDR3 is TGTGCCAGCAGCTTGGAGCGTAACTATGGCTACACCTTC. Protein sequence: CASSLERNYGYTF.

This clone has just one count. This chain joins TRBV30 and TRBJ1-1; D gene uncertain. CDR1 and CDR2 from the germline V gene are GTSNPN and SVGIG (reference sequence). Deletions cut 3 bases from V and 4 bases from J, with 15 bases between. The CDR3 runs to 14 residues. In DNA, the CDR3 is TGTGCCTGGAGGGTCAAAAGGGATCTCACTGAAGCTTTCTTT. This translates into CAWRVKRDLTEAFF.

This clone showed up just a few times. The rearrangement links TRBV30 to TRBJ2-4, with a weak D call TRBD2 (6 bases). Germline V gene data show CDR1 as GTSNPN and CDR2 as SVGIG (reference sequence). V was trimmed by 2 bases and J by 7 bases, leaving 12 bases between them. This CDR3 is built from 13 residues. The CDR3 DNA follows: TGTGCCTGGAGTTCGGGGGTAGGGAACATTCAGTACTTC. Amino acids: CAWSSGVGNIQYF.

This chain uses TRBV18 with TRBJ1-1; D is uncertain. This CDR3 spans 13 amino acids. The V gene's germline CDR1 is KGHSH and CDR2 LQKENI. Trimming took 5 bases from V and 1 from J, leaving 8 bases between them. The CDR3 nucleotides are TGTGCCAGCTCAGAAAACTGGAACACTGAAGCTTTCTTT. It translates to CASSENWNTEAFF.